This TCR beta chain was documented in a study of blood T cell repertoires in COVID-19. Study at large: Some COVID-19 samples were acute and others convalescent; all came from the United States, Italy and Spain. PBMCs, B-cell-depleted T cells, or T cells provided the cDNA or gDNA that made up the material.

V lost 4 bases, J lost 1 base, and 15 bases lay in between. Germline assignment: CDR1 SGDLS and CDR2 YYNGEE. This CDR3 spans 16 amino acids. This clone was recorded only once. Using immunoSEQ multiplex PCR, the repertoire was profiled, and TCRdb retains in-frame clones only, with some absent. This table has about 160,000 clones, around 79% appearing once. The chain combines TRBV9 with TRBJ1-3; D unclear. The source of this sequence is a woman between 55 and 75 years old with COVID-19, enrolled during active disease. The material sequenced was peripheral blood. The CDR3 sequence: CASSNMGSTSGNTIYF. The DNA of the CDR3 is TGTGCCAGCAGCAACATGGGGAGTACTTCTGGAAACACCATATATTTT.